These 13 T cell receptor beta chains share one sample of origin, sequenced in a study of cytomegalovirus exposure and HLA in healthy donors. The PCR was carried out with 60 Vbeta primers and 13 Jbeta primers. Assay: immunoSEQ multiplex PCR; the TCRdb copy retains only in-frame clones and omits some. The sample holds 150,000 to 200,000 clones; over 80% are singletons and the top ten take about 4.4%. Sequencing was done on a sample of PBMCs. These receptors came from a woman in her fifties or sixties in good health and CMV-seropositive.

The chain uses TRBV11-1 and TRBJ2-3; TRBD2 matches 7 bases. The germline CDR1 and CDR2 sequences are SGHAT and FQDESV (reference sequence). The V segment lost 3 bases and the J segment 2 bases; nucleotides outside the gene matches: 8. The CDR3 extends over 16 amino acids. In nucleotides, the CDR3 is TGTGCCAGCAGCTTTTCCCGACTAGCTCTCACAGATACGCAGTATTTT. It is translated as CASSFSRLALTDTQYF.

The chain recombines TRBV19 with TRBJ1-2, with D perhaps TRBD1 (5 bases). This CDR3 has 12 amino acids. Deletions cut 8 bases from V and 8 bases from J, with 15 bases between. Germline values: CDR1 LNHDA, CDR2 SQIVND (reference sequence). The CDR3 DNA reads TGTGCCAGTCAAAGGTCCGGGGGGGGCTACACCTTC. Encoded protein: CASQRSGGGYTF.

CDR3 amino acids: CASHGWGLETEAFF. Here the CDR3 DNA reads TGTGCCAGTCATGGGTGGGGGCTGGAGACTGAAGCTTTCTTT. This sequence joins TRBV7-2 and TRBJ1-1; TRBD1 might be the D (6 bases). CDR3 length: 14 residues. V was clipped by 9 bases and J by 5 bases, with 19 bases between them. Germline CDR1 and CDR2: SGHTA and FQGNSA.

This sequence joins TRBV9 and TRBJ2-2; no definite D call. The CDR3 covers 13 residues. CDR1 is SGDLS and CDR2 is YYNGEE in the germline V gene. V dropped 0 bases and J dropped 7 bases, with 7 bases sitting between them. CDR3 sequence reads: CASSVVYGGELFF. The CDR3 DNA reads TGTGCCAGCAGCGTAGTGTACGGCGGGGAGCTGTTTTTT.

The J gene is TRBJ2-5, the V gene TRBV29-1; D uncertain. The CDR3 sequence is 12 residues long. The V gene lost 7 bases and the J gene lost 2 bases, with 11 bases spanning the gap. CDR1 is SQVTM, CDR2 ANQGSEA, per germline. The DNA of the CDR3 is TGCAGCGCTTCGACATCACAAGAGACCCAGTACTTC. It specifies CSASTSQETQYF.

The CDR3 DNA reads TGTGCCAGCAGCTCCACAGGGATCTCCTACGAGCAGTACTTC. Protein sequence: CASSSTGISYEQYF. The chain links TRBV11-2 to TRBJ2-7; perhaps TRBD1 as D (6 bases). Per germline, CDR1 SGHAT and CDR2 FQNNGV. The CDR3 covers 14 residues. Trimming stripped 4 bases from V and 0 bases from J, with 10 bases between. Full variable domain (outside the CDR3, taken from reference TRBV11-2 and TRBJ2-7): EAGVAQSPRYKIIEKRQSVAFWCNPISGHATLYWYQQILGQGPKLLIQFQNNGVVDDSQLPKDRFSAERLKGVDSTLKIQPAKLEDSAVYLCASSSTGISYEQYFGPGTRLTVT.

This clone came up a few times. V usage is TRBV28 and J usage is TRBJ2-1; possibly TRBD1 for D (5 bases). The CDR3 runs to 14 residues. The germline V gene has CDR1 MDHEN and CDR2 SYDVKM. Trimming left V 5 bases short and J 8 bases short, with 16 bases between. The CDR3 region is CASSPMIGAHEQFF. The CDR3 DNA sequence: TGTGCCAGCAGTCCCATGATAGGGGCCCATGAGCAGTTCTTC.

The chain employs TRBV10-3 and TRBJ1-6; TRBD1 might be the D (5 bases). The CDR3 consists of 15 residues. Germline assignment: CDR1 ENHRY and CDR2 SYGVKD. V was clipped by 3 bases and J by 10 bases, with 16 bases between them. CDR3 residues: CAISDRGGMGSPLHF. The CDR3 nucleotides read TGTGCCATCAGTGATCGTGGGGGGATGGGGTCACCCCTCCACTTT.

This clone was counted between two and nine times. The chain couples TRBV7-3 to TRBJ1-1; a weak D match, TRBD1 (6 bases). Germline CDR1 reads SGHTA; CDR2 reads FQGTGA. The CDR3 is 13 residues long. Trimming took 4 bases from V and 1 from J, leaving 7 bases between them. The CDR3 protein is CASSWGQNTEAFF. The DNA of the CDR3 is TGTGCCAGCAGCTGGGGACAGAACACTGAAGCTTTCTTT.

The rearrangement uses TRBV19 and TRBJ2-1; a possible D gene is TRBD1 (5 bases). V lost 7 bases, J lost 9 bases, and 13 bases lay in between. The length of the CDR3 is 12 residues. Germline CDR1 and CDR2: LNHDA and SQIVND (reference sequence). Here the CDR3 reads CASNWGFGEQFF. DNA for the CDR3: TGTGCCAGTAACTGGGGCTTCGGTGAGCAGTTCTTC.

In the case of this clone: One end of the junction varies from germline; a read error may be responsible. This chain links TRBV7-9 with TRBJ1-5; D not certain. The CDR3 is made up of 13 amino acids. Per germline, CDR1 SEHNR and CDR2 FQNEAQ (reference sequence). CDR3 sequence: CSSSTGGNQPQHF. DNA of the CDR3: TGTTCCAGCAGCACCGGAGGGAATCAGCCCCAGCATTTT.

The V call is TRBV7-9, the J call TRBJ2-4; 8 bases line up with TRBD1. CDR3 size: 16 residues. CDR1 is SEHNR and CDR2 is FQNEAQ in the germline V gene (reference sequence). V shed 5 bases and J 7 bases; nucleotides not matched to a gene: 13. For the CDR3, the DNA is TGTGCCAGCAGCCAAGACAGGGGCGCAAAGGGGAACATTCAGTACTTC. Its translation: CASSQDRGAKGNIQYF.

The V and J genes are TRBV5-6 and TRBJ2-7, with D maybe TRBD2 (6 bases). The V and J ends lost 2 bases and 6 bases respectively, with 12 bases between them. This CDR3 is 13 amino acids long. CDR1 is SGHDT and CDR2 is YYEEEE in the germline V gene. For the CDR3, the DNA is TGTGCCAGCAGCTTTGGGGCGGGATCCGAGCAGTACTTC. Residues: CASSFGAGSEQYF. The entire variable domain, with the rest obtained from reference TRBV5-6 and TRBJ2-7, is as follows: DAGVTQSPTHLIKTRGQQVTLRCSPKSGHDTVSWYQQALGQGPQFIFQYYEEEERQRGNFPDRFSGHQFPNYSSELNVNALLLGDSALYLCASSFGAGSEQYFGPGTRLTVT.